The TCR beta chain under discussion was sequenced for a study of OX40 agonist ivuxolimab in advanced cancers. Across the study: Ivuxolimab was delivered to patients intravenously every 2 weeks at doses spanning 0.01 to 10 mg/kg. Checkpoint inhibitors had been given previously to roughly 40% of patients.

TCRdb's table, derived via immunoSEQ multiplex PCR, lists solely in-frame clones and lacks some. The sample has 100,000 to 150,000 clones; approximately 90% are singletons. Between the trimmed V and J ends, which lost 6 bases and 10 bases, there was a span of 12 bases. The germline V gene encodes CDR1 KGHSH and CDR2 LQKENI. This CDR3 region has 11 residues. This clone was counted once. This receptor was identified in an adult with an advanced solid tumor such as melanoma, head and neck, liver or kidney cancer. Sequencing used CD4+ or CD8+ T cells sorted from blood, obtained in a trial of the OX40 agonist ivuxolimab. The chain combines TRBV18 with TRBJ1-1; D is unclear. The CDR3 DNA reads TGTGCCAGCTCGAGCGAGAGGGCAGCTTTCTTT. Amino acid sequence: CASSSERAAFF.